These 5 T cell receptor beta chains share one sample of origin, sequenced in a study of blood T cell repertoires in COVID-19. Sequencing was performed with immunoSEQ multiplex PCR; in TCRdb, only in-frame clones are kept and a portion is missing. The table includes 180,000 or so clones, more than 85% detected once. The sequenced sample consisted of peripheral blood. All receptors derive from a woman of 80 years or more in a cohort sampled during active or convalescent COVID-19.

A few counts support this clone. Here the CDR3 reads CARSLAPIQGSGDTEAFF. The DNA of the CDR3 is TGTGCCAGAAGCTTGGCCCCTATCCAGGGGAGCGGGGACACTGAAGCTTTCTTT. V usage is TRBV5-3 and J usage is TRBJ1-1; D is perhaps TRBD1 (6 bases). TRBV5-3 is sorted into the ORF group, with uncertain function. The CDR3 has 18 residues. Trimming removed 0 bases at V and 3 bases at J, with 21 bases between.

The CDR3 reads CASRGPSGDTQYF. The CDR3 DNA is TGCGCCAGCAGGGGACCCAGCGGGGATACGCAGTATTTT. The chain recombines TRBV10-2 with TRBJ2-3; possible D gene TRBD2, 6 bases. Per germline, CDR1 WSHSY and CDR2 SAAADI. The germline V and J ends were trimmed by 6 bases and 6 bases, with 13 bases remaining between them. This CDR3 is 13 amino acids long.

Only a few counts were recorded for this clone. The J gene is TRBJ1-2, the V gene TRBV6-5; a weak D match, TRBD1 (5 bases). Looked up from germline, CDR1 is MNHEY and CDR2 is SVGAGI. Trimming took 2 bases from V and 4 from J, leaving 8 bases between them. CDR3 length equals 13 residues. This CDR3 is CASSYDSFYGYTF. CDR3 nucleotide sequence: TGTGCCAGCAGTTACGACAGTTTCTATGGCTACACCTTC.

V usage is TRBV7-9 and J usage is TRBJ2-5, with no clear D. This CDR3 is built from 13 residues. Germline CDR1 reads SEHNR; CDR2 reads FQNEAQ (reference sequence). Trimming removed 5 bases from V and 4 bases from J, with 11 bases in between. The CDR3 spells CASSGDPAETQYF. The CDR3 DNA reads as TGTGCCAGCAGCGGAGACCCGGCAGAGACCCAGTACTTC.

V usage is TRBV6-5 and J usage is TRBJ2-3; TRBD2 agrees at 11 bases. CDR1 is MNHEY, CDR2 SVGAGI, per germline. This CDR3 has 15 amino acids. V gave up 6 bases and J gave up 7 bases; unmatched junction bases: 9. In nucleotides, the CDR3 is TGTGCCAGCAGACGACTAGCGGGATATGCGAATACGCAGTATTTT. It yields the protein CASRRLAGYANTQYF.